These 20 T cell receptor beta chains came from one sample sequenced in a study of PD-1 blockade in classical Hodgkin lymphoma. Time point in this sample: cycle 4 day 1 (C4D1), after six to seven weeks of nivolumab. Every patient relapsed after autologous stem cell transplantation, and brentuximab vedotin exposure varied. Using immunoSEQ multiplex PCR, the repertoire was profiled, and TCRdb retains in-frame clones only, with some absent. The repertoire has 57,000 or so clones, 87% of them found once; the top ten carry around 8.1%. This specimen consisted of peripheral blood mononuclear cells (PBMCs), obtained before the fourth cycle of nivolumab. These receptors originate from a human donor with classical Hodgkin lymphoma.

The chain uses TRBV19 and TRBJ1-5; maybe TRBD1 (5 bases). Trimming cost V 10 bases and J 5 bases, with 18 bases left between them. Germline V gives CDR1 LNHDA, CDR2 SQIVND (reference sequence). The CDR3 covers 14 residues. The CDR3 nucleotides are TGTGCCACCTCGATGGGAGGGGCGCATCAGCCCCAGCATTTT. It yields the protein CATSMGGAHQPQHF.

The CDR3 region is CASSPRTGASYNEQFF. As DNA, the CDR3 is TGTGCCAGCAGTCCCCGGACAGGGGCCTCCTACAATGAGCAGTTCTTC. J is TRBJ2-1 and V is TRBV11-3, with 9 bases that match TRBD1. Germline CDR1 SGHNT, CDR2 YENEEA. Trimming removed 6 bases from V and 0 bases from J; junction bases left unmatched: 6. CDR3 length: 16 residues.

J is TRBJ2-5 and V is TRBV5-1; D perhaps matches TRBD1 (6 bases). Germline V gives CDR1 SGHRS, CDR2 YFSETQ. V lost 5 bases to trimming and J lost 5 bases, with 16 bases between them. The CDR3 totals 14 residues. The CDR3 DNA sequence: TGCGCCAGCAGACAGGGAGACGGCGAGGAGACCCAGTACTTC. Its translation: CASRQGDGEETQYF.

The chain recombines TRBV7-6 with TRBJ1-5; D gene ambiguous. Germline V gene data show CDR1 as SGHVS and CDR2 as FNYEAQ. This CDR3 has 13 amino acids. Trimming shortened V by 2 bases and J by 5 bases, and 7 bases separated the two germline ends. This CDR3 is CASSLSGDQPQHF. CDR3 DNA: TGTGCCAGCAGCTTATCCGGGGATCAGCCCCAGCATTTT.

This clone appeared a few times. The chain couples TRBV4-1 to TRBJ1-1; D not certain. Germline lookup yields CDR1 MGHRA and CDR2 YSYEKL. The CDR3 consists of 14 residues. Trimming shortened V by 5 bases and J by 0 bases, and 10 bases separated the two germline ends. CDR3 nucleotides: TGCGCCAGCAGCAGCAGCCTCATGAACACTGAAGCTTTCTTT. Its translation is CASSSSLMNTEAFF.

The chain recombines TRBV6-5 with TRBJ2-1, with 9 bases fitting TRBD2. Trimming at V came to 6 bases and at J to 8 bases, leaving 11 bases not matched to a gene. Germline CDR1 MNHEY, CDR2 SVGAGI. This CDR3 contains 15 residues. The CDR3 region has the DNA TGTGCCAGCAGGCCCGGGACTAGCAAGTGGTATGAGCAGTTCTTC. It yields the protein CASRPGTSKWYEQFF.

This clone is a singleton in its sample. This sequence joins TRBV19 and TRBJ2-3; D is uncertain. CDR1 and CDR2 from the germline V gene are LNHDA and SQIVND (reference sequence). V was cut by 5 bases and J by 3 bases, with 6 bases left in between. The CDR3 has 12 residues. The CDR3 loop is CASSQWTDTQYF. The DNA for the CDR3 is TGTGCCAGTAGTCAATGGACAGATACGCAGTATTTT.

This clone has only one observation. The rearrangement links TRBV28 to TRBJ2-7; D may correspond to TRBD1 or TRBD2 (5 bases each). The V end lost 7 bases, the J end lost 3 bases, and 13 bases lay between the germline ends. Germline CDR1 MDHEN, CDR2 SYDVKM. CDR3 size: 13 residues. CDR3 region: CASTSGQGYEQYF. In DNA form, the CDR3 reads TGTGCCAGCACCTCGGGGCAGGGCTACGAGCAGTACTTC.

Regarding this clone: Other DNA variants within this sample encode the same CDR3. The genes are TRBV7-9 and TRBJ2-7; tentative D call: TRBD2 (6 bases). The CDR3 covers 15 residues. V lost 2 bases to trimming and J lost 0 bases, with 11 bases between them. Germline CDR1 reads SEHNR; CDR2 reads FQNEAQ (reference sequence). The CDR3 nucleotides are TGTGCCAGCAGCTTACTTGCGGGGAGCTCCTACGAGCAGTACTTC. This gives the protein CASSLLAGSSYEQYF. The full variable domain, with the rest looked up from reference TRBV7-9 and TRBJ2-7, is DTGVSQNPRHKITKRGQNVTFRCDPISEHNRLYWYRQTLGQGPEFLTYFQNEAQLEKSRLLSDRFSAERPKGSFSTLEIQRTEQGDSAMYLCASSLLAGSSYEQYFGPGTRLTVT.

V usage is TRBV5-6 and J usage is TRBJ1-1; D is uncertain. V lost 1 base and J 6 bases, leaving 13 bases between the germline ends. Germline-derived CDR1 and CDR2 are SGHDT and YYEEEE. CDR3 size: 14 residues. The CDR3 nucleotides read TGTGCCAGCAGCTTGACAGAGGTTTGGCCTGAAGCTTTCTTT. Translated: CASSLTEVWPEAFF.

The CDR3 reads CASSGSGGYNEQFF. The CDR3 nucleotides read TGTGCCAGCTCGGGGAGCGGGGGTTACAATGAGCAGTTCTTC. The chain employs TRBV6-1 and TRBJ2-1; 8 bases align to TRBD2. The germline V gene encodes CDR1 MNHNS and CDR2 SASEGT. CDR3 length: 14 amino acids. V lost 8 bases to trimming and J lost 4 bases; unmatched junction nucleotides: 7.

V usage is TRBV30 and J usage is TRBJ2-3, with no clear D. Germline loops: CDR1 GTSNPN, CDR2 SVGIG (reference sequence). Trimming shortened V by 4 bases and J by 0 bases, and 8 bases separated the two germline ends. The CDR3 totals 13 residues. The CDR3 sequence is CAWTPRSTDTQYF. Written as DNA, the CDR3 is TGTGCCTGGACCCCTCGCAGCACAGATACGCAGTATTTT. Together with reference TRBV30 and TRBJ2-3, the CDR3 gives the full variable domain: SQTIHQWPATLVQPVGSPLSLECTVEGTSNPNLYWYRQAAGRGLQLLFYSVGIGQISSEVPQNLSASRPQDRQFILSSKKLLLSDSGFYLCAWTPRSTDTQYFGPGTRLTVL.

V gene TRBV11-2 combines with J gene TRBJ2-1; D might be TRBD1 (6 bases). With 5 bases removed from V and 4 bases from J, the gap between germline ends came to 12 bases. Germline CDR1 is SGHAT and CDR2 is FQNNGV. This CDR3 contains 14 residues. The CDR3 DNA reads TGTGCCAGCAGCCCAGGGGACCAATACAATGAGCAGTTCTTC. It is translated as CASSPGDQYNEQFF.

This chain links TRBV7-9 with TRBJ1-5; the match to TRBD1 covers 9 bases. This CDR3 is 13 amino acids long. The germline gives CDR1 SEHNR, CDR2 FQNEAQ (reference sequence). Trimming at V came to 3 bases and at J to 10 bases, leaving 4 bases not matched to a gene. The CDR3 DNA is TGTGCCAGCAGCTTGGGACAGGGAACACCCCAGCATTTT. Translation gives CASSLGQGTPQHF.

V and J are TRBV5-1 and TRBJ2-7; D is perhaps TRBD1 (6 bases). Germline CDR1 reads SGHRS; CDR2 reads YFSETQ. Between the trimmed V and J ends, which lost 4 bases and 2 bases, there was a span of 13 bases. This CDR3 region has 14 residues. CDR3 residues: CASSPGQRTYEQYF. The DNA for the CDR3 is TGCGCCAGCAGCCCCGGACAGCGCACCTACGAGCAGTACTTC.

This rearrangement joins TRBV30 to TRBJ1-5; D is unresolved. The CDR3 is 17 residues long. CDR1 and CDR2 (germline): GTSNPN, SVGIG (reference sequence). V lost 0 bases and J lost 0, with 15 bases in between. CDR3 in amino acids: CAWSVGVGVDSNQPQHF. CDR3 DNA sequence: TGTGCCTGGAGTGTAGGAGTTGGCGTTGATAGCAATCAGCCCCAGCATTTT.

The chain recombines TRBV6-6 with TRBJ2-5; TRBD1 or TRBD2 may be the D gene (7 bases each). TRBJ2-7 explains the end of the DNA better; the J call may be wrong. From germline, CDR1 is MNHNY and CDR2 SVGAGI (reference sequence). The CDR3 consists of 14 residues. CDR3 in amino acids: CASSQREGAYEQYF. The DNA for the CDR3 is TGTGCCAGCAGCCAGAGGGAGGGGGCATACGAGCAGTACTTC.

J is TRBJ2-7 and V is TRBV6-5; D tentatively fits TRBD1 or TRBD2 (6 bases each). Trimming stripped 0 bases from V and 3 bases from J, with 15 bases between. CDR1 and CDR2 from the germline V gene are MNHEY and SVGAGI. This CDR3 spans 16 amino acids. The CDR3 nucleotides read TGTGCCAGCAGTTACTCGACCGGAGGGGGGTACTACGAGCAGTACTTC. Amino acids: CASSYSTGGGYYEQYF.

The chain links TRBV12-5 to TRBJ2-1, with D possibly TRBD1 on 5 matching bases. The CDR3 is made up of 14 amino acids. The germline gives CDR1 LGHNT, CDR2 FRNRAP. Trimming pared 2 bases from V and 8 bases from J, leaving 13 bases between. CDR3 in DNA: TGTGCTAGTGGTTTGTGGGGCGGCCACGATGAGCAGTTCTTC. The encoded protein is CASGLWGGHDEQFF.

As DNA, the CDR3 is TGTGCCAGCATCCTTGGGGGGTCCGGAAACACCATATATTTT. Encoded protein: CASILGGSGNTIYF. The chain couples TRBV28 to TRBJ1-3; a weak D match, TRBD1 (5 bases). The germline V gene has CDR1 MDHEN and CDR2 SYDVKM. V was cut by 7 bases and J by 4 bases, with 14 bases left in between. The CDR3 totals 14 residues.